The 15 T cell receptor beta chains in this list originate from one sample, sequenced in a study of cytomegalovirus exposure and HLA in healthy donors. A multiplex PCR was run with 60 Vbeta primers and 13 Jbeta primers. The data were produced by immunoSEQ multiplex PCR, yet TCRdb's version contains in-frame clones alone and is incomplete. The table has some 160,000 clones, around 77% seen once; the top ten hold approximately 1.8%. Sequencing was performed on PBMCs. Source of these receptors: a woman aged 25 to 45 in good health and CMV-seronegative.

For the CDR3, the DNA is TGTGCCAGTACCTATCTGCGAGGCCCCTATGGCTACACCTTC. Translated, it gives CASTYLRGPYGYTF. V and J are TRBV19 and TRBJ1-2; no clear D. CDR3 size: 14 residues. Germline assignment: CDR1 LNHDA and CDR2 SQIVND (reference sequence). With 7 bases removed from V and 4 bases from J, the gap between germline ends came to 16 bases. Complete variable domain (other parts from reference TRBV19 and TRBJ1-2): DGGITQSPKYLFRKEGQNVTLSCEQNLNHDAMYWYRQDPGQGLRLIYYSQIVNDFQKGDIAEGYSVSREKKESFPLTVTSAQKNPTAFYLCASTYLRGPYGYTFGSGTRLTVV.

The chain combines TRBV6-5 with TRBJ1-1; TRBD1 matches 8 bases. The CDR3 covers 13 residues. J lost 9 bases, V lost 6 bases, and 9 bases had no gene match. Germline loops: CDR1 MNHEY, CDR2 SVGAGI. The CDR3 bases are TGTGCCAGCAGATTGGACAGGGAAGGGAAAGCTTTCTTT. Amino acids: CASRLDREGKAFF.

The chain has TRBV7-9 and TRBJ1-4; the match to TRBD1 covers 7 bases. Germline V gene data show CDR1 as SEHNR and CDR2 as FQNEAQ (reference sequence). V shed 4 bases, J shed 5 bases, and the junction held 7 bases outside the gene matches. This CDR3 is built from 15 residues. CDR3 sequence reads: CASSSRGQKNEKLFF. Written as DNA, the CDR3 is TGTGCCAGCAGCTCGAGGGGACAGAAGAATGAAAAACTGTTTTTT.

The chain links TRBV29-1 to TRBJ2-1; maybe TRBD2 (5 bases). From germline, CDR1 is SQVTM and CDR2 ANQGSEA. V lost 0 bases and J 3 bases, leaving 12 bases between the germline ends. The CDR3 contains 15 residues. CDR3 region: CSVEEAVRVYNEQFF. Written as DNA, the CDR3 is TGCAGCGTTGAAGAGGCAGTGAGGGTCTACAATGAGCAGTTCTTC.

The chain carries TRBV27 and TRBJ2-3, with D maybe TRBD2 (5 bases). Germline CDR1 and CDR2: MNHEY and SMNVEV (reference sequence). The V end was cut by 3 bases, the J end by 3 bases, with 19 bases between. CDR3 length: 17 residues. The chain's CDR3 is CASSFMFSVGGTDTQYF. CDR3 sequence (DNA): TGTGCCAGCAGTTTTATGTTTTCGGTCGGCGGGACAGATACGCAGTATTTT.

Here the CDR3 reads CASSALGGSRRSTEAFF. Here the CDR3 DNA reads TGTGCCAGCAGTGCCCTAGGGGGCTCGAGGAGAAGCACTGAAGCTTTCTTT. This chain uses TRBV25-1 with TRBJ1-1, with TRBD1 identical over 7 bases. The CDR3 totals 17 residues. Germline V gene sequence: CDR1 MGHDK, CDR2 SYGVNS. V lost 4 bases, J lost 4 bases, and 15 bases stayed unmatched.

The chain has TRBV7-9 and TRBJ1-2, with 11 bases fitting TRBD1. Germline V lookup: CDR1 SEHNR, CDR2 FQNEAQ (reference sequence). The length of the CDR3 is 14 residues. V lost 1 base and J lost 8; bases outside the gene matches: 3. CDR3 loop: CASSLGGTGGGYTF. The CDR3 coding sequence is TGTGCCAGCAGCTTAGGCGGGACAGGGGGAGGCTACACCTTC.

This clone was observed a single time. The chain is built from TRBV5-1 and TRBJ2-1; 11 nucleotides line up with TRBD2. The germline V gene encodes CDR1 SGHRS and CDR2 YFSETQ. The CDR3 totals 15 residues. V lost 4 bases and J lost 5; bases outside the gene matches: 5. The DNA for the CDR3 is TGCGCCAGCAGCACCGGGACTAGCGGAAACAATGAGCAGTTCTTC. Its protein product is CASSTGTSGNNEQFF. The whole variable domain, remainder taken from reference TRBV5-1 and TRBJ2-1, is KAGVTQTPRYLIKTRGQQVTLSCSPISGHRSVSWYQQTPGQGLQFLFEYFSETQRNKGNFPGRFSGRQFSNSRSEMNVSTLELGDSALYLCASSTGTSGNNEQFFGPGTRLTVL.

This chain connects TRBV30 to TRBJ2-7, with 7 bases lining up with TRBD2. J gave up 7 bases and V 0 bases, and 9 bases lay outside the gene matches. Germline values: CDR1 GTSNPN, CDR2 SVGIG (reference sequence). There are 14 residues in the CDR3. The CDR3 region is CAWSVSAGVGEQYF. Written as DNA, the CDR3 is TGTGCCTGGAGTGTAAGCGCGGGAGTGGGGGAGCAGTACTTC.

Turning to this clone: At one of its ends the junction is not consistent with the germline gene, which may arise from a read error. The genes are TRBV28 and TRBJ1-2, with TRBD1 identical over 10 bases. Per germline, CDR1 MDHEN and CDR2 SYDVKM. The CDR3 has 15 residues. In nucleotides, the CDR3 is TGTGTCAGCAGTTTCCTTGGGACAGGGGCCTATGGCTACACCTTC. Encoded protein: CVSSFLGTGAYGYTF.

The chain is built from TRBV30 and TRBJ1-2; the D is unclear. The CDR3 is made up of 12 amino acids. V dropped 0 bases and J dropped 5 bases, with 7 bases sitting between them. Germline V lookup: CDR1 GTSNPN, CDR2 SVGIG (reference sequence). CDR3 sequence (DNA): TGTGCCTGGAGTGTACAGCTATATGGCTACACCTTC. The encoded protein is CAWSVQLYGYTF. Full variable domain (rest looked up from reference TRBV30 and TRBJ1-2): SQTIHQWPATLVQPVGSPLSLECTVEGTSNPNLYWYRQAAGRGLQLLFYSVGIGQISSEVPQNLSASRPQDRQFILSSKKLLLSDSGFYLCAWSVQLYGYTFGSGTRLTVV.

The V call is TRBV10-2, the J call TRBJ2-1; tentatively, D is TRBD2 (5 bases). With 7 bases removed from V and 7 bases from J, the gap between germline ends came to 20 bases. This CDR3 contains 15 residues. Germline values: CDR1 WSHSY, CDR2 SAAADI. The CDR3 loop reads CASKPWAPGNNEQFF. The CDR3 DNA reads as TGCGCCAGCAAACCCTGGGCCCCGGGGAATAATGAGCAGTTCTTC.

The rearrangement uses TRBV30 and TRBJ2-2; D perhaps matches TRBD2 (5 bases). This CDR3 contains 15 residues. CDR1 is GTSNPN and CDR2 is SVGIG in the germline V gene (reference sequence). The V and J ends lost 2 bases and 2 bases respectively, with 12 bases between them. CDR3 residues: CAWSIGLLNTGELFF. The CDR3 DNA reads as TGTGCCTGGAGTATAGGACTTCTAAACACCGGGGAGCTGTTTTTT. The full variable domain, rest sourced from reference TRBV30 and TRBJ2-2, is SQTIHQWPATLVQPVGSPLSLECTVEGTSNPNLYWYRQAAGRGLQLLFYSVGIGQISSEVPQNLSASRPQDRQFILSSKKLLLSDSGFYLCAWSIGLLNTGELFFGEGSRLTVL.

This chain connects TRBV5-6 to TRBJ1-1; the D gene is possibly TRBD1 (5 bases). Trimming took off 0 bases at V and 6 bases at J, with 15 bases between the two ends. Germline CDR1 SGHDT, CDR2 YYEEEE. The CDR3 contains 15 residues. The CDR3 here is CASSLAGGGGAEAFF. The CDR3, as DNA: TGTGCCAGCAGCTTGGCGGGTGGCGGGGGGGCTGAAGCTTTCTTT.

V and J are TRBV13 and TRBJ2-6; the D is unclear. Germline V gives CDR1 PRHDT, CDR2 FYEKMQ (reference sequence). Between the trimmed V and J ends, which lost 5 bases and 1 base, there was a span of 9 bases. The CDR3 has 15 amino acids. DNA for the CDR3: TGTGCCAGCAGCCCCTGGCGGTCTGGGGCCAACGTCCTGACTTTC. Translating gives CASSPWRSGANVLTF. The variable domain in full, completed from reference TRBV13 and TRBJ2-6, reads AAGVIQSPRHLIKEKRETATLKCYPIPRHDTVYWYQQGPGQDPQFLISFYEKMQSDKGSIPDRFSAQQFSDYHSELNMSSLELGDSALYFCASSPWRSGANVLTFGAGSRLTVL.